This TCR beta chain was captured in a study of glioma-infiltrating T cells. Worth noting for this clonotype: At one boundary the junction diverges from the germline segment, which might be a read error.

Amplification of TCR alpha and beta CDR3 regions from RNA used iRepertoire nested multiplex PCR. TCRdb fed the multiplex PCR reads into MiXCR, producing one record per CDR3 protein. This sample has fewer than 90,000 distinct CDR3 sequences; about 23% occur once, and the top ten carry more than 6.5%. The germline V gene encodes CDR1 MNHNS and CDR2 SASEGT. The CDR3 is 12 amino acids. This clonotype was sampled from a human donor with low-grade glioma or glioblastoma, undergoing nonglioma brain surgery, or in good health (not recorded which). Sequencing input: glioma tissue, nonneoplastic brain tissue, or PBMCs (not recorded which). The V call is TRBV6-1, the J call TRBJ2-1; D unclear. The CDR3 sequence: CASTSRCNGQFF. The CDR3 region has the DNA TGTGCCAGCACGTCCCGTTGCAATGGGCAGTTCTTC.